This T cell receptor beta chain appears in the sequencing data of a study of blood T cell repertoires in COVID-19. The wider study: Spain, Italy and the United States supplied samples that represented acute and convalescent COVID-19.

Sequencing used immunoSEQ multiplex PCR; TCRdb keeps in-frame clones, though not all of them. The table lists some 200,000 clones, approximately 87% of them singletons. Germline CDR1 SGHTA, CDR2 FQGTGA. V gave up 5 bases and J gave up 5 bases; unmatched junction bases: 5. This CDR3 spans 16 amino acids. Sequencing input: peripheral blood. The chain links TRBV7-3 to TRBJ2-2; 13 bases fit TRBD2. The sequence was obtained from a woman between 65 and 79 years old with COVID-19, enrolled during active disease. This CDR3 is CASSPGTSGTTGELFF. The CDR3, as DNA: TGTGCCAGCAGCCCTGGGACTAGCGGGACGACCGGGGAGCTGTTTTTT.